The rows below give T cell receptor beta chains drawn from one sample of a study of long-term antiretroviral therapy in people with HIV. TCRdb keeps only in-frame clones here, not all; method: immunoSEQ multiplex PCR. The table includes about 24,000 clones, about 95% detected once. The specimen was unsorted PBMCs, collected about 4.9 years after starting antiretroviral therapy. Receptors originate from a woman between 45 and 65 years old with HIV. Each CDR3 is given with its conserved first and last residue. The D gene is left open where the match is weak. Part of the rows lack a size; the others show once, few, many or a class for expanded clones.

d_call,v_call,clone_size,cdr3_length,j_call,cdr3_aa,cdr3_nt
TRBD1,TRBV19,.,15,TRBJ2-5,CASSLIGDRGETQYF,TGTGCCAGTAGCCTCATTGGGGACAGGGGTGAGACCCAGTACTTC
.,TRBV7-6,.,14,TRBJ1-5,CASSLGQNNQPQHF,TGTGCCAGCAGCTTAGGACAGAACAATCAGCCCCAGCATTTT
.,TRBV27,.,13,TRBJ1-1,CASSPSGRTEAFF,TGTGCCAGCAGTCCCTCGGGACGGACTGAAGCTTTCTTT
.,TRBV9,.,13,TRBJ1-5,CASSVSGNQPQHF,TGTGCCAGCAGCGTATCGGGAAATCAGCCCCAGCATTTT
.,TRBV19,.,12,TRBJ1-1,CASKLGNTEAFF,TGTGCCAGTAAGCTGGGGAACACTGAAGCTTTCTTT
.,TRBV1,.,14,TRBJ2-7,CTSSRTGAVDEQYF,TGCACCAGCAGTCGGACAGGGGCGGTCGACGAGCAGTACTTC
TRBD2,TRBV7-9,.,15,TRBJ2-5,CASCETSGSPETQYF,TGTGCCAGCTGTGAGACTAGCGGGAGCCCAGAGACCCAGTACTTC
.,TRBV10-2,.,14,TRBJ2-3,CASSELDPWATQYF,TGCGCCAGCAGTGAGTTGGACCCCTGGGCGACCCAGTATTTT
.,TRBV30,once,13,TRBJ1-1,CAWSENSHTEAFF,TGTGCCTGGAGTGAGAACAGCCACACTGAAGCTTTCTTT
.,TRBV7-9,.,12,TRBJ2-7,CASSLSSYEQYF,TGTGCCAGCAGCCTGAGCTCCTACGAGCAGTACTTC
.,TRBV7-8,.,11,TRBJ2-1,CASSPDTEQFF,TGTGCCAGCAGCCCTGACACCGAGCAGTTCTTC